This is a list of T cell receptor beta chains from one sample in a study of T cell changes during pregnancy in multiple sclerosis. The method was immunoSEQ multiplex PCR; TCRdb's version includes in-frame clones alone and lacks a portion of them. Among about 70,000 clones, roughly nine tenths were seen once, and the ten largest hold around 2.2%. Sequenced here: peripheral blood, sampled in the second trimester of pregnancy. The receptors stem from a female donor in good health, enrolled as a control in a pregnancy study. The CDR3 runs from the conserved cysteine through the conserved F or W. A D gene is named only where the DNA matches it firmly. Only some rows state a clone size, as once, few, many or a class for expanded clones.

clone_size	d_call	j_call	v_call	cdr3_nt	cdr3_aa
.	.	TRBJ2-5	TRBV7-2	TGTGCCAGCAGCTTTTCGCGCCAGCGGGAGACCCAGTACTTC	CASSFSRQRETQYF
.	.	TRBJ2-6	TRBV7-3	TGTGCCAGCAGCTTAAAAAGTAGGGCGGGGCTGTTCTCTGGGGCCAACGTCCTGACTTTC	CASSLKSRAGLFSGANVLTF
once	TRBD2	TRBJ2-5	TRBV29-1	TGCAGCGTTGTTGGGCGGGGGGGCTCCCATAGGCAAGAGACCCAGTACTTC	CSVVGRGGSHRQETQYF
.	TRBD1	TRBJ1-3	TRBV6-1	TGTGCCAGCAGTGGACCGACAGGGATCAATGTTGGGGGCTCTGGAAACACCATATATTTT	CASSGPTGINVGGSGNTIYF
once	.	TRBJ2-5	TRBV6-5	TGTGCCAGCAGGTCCCCAGGGGCGCAGACCCAGTACTTC	CASRSPGAQTQYF
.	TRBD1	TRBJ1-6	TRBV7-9	TGTGCCAGCAGCTTAGGGGACAGGGATTTTAATTCACCCCTCCACTTT	CASSLGDRDFNSPLHF
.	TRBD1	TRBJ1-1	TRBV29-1	TGCAGCGTTGAAGATTGGGCGGGACAGAGCACTGAAGCTTTCTTT	CSVEDWAGQSTEAFF
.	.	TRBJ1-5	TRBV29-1	TGCAGCGTTGCTGGCCCCGAGGGCAATCAGCCCCAGCATTTT	CSVAGPEGNQPQHF
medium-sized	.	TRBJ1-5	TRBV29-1	TGCAGCGTTGCTTTGTCCGGTCAGCCCCAGCATTTT	CSVALSGQPQHF
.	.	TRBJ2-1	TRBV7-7	TGTGCTAGCAGCTTAGTGGCGGGGCTCTCCTACAATGAGCAGTTCTTC	CASSLVAGLSYNEQFF
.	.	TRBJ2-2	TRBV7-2	TGTGCCAGCAGCTTAGTCTCGAACACCGGGGAGCTGTTTTTT	CASSLVSNTGELFF
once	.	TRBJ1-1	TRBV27	TGTGCCAGTTTTCGAGGCACTGAAGCTTTCTTT	CASFRGTEAFF
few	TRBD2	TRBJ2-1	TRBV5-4	TGTGCCAGCAGCTCGGGGGGGCCCGGAATCTACAATGAGCAGTTCTTC	CASSSGGPGIYNEQFF
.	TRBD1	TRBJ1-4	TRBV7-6	TGTGCCAGCAGCTTACGCCGACAGGGTTCTAATGAAAAACTGTTTTTT	CASSLRRQGSNEKLFF
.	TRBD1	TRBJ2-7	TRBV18	TGTGCCAGCTCACCAAAAACCGGGACAGGGCTCTACGAGCAGTACTTC	CASSPKTGTGLYEQYF
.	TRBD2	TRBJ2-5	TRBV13	TGTGCCAGCAGCTCGACTATAGCGGGCTACCAAGAGACCCAGTACTTC	CASSSTIAGYQETQYF
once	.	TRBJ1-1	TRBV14	TGTGCCAGCAGCCCCCTCGGGGAGGGGACTGAAGCTTTCTTT	CASSPLGEGTEAFF
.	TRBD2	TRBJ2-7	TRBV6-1	TGTGCCAGCAGTGAACCAGCGGGGGGAGGGGTAGGCTACGAGCAGTACTTC	CASSEPAGGGVGYEQYF
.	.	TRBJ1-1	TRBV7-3	TGTGCCAGCAGCTTTGAGCCTCACACTGAAGCTTTCTTT	CASSFEPHTEAFF
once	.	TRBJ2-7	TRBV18	TGTGCCAGCTCACCAGGCAAATCCATCGAGCAGTACTTC	CASSPGKSIEQYF
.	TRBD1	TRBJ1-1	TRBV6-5	TGTGCCAGCAGTTCCACAGCCGGGACAGGCCGCACTGAAGCTTTCTTT	CASSSTAGTGRTEAFF
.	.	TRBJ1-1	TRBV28	TGTGCCAGCAGTCATCTTGGGGGGAAGGGGAACACTGAAGCTTTCTTT	CASSHLGGKGNTEAFF
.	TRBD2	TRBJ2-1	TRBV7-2	TGTGCCAGCAGCTCCGGACTAGCGGGACCCAATGAGCAGTTCTTC	CASSSGLAGPNEQFF
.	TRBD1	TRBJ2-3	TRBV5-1	TGCGCCAGCAGCACCCGTGGACAGGGGGGGACAGATACGCAGTATTTT	CASSTRGQGGTDTQYF
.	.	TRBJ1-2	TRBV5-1	TGCGCCAGCAGCCCAGACTCCACTAACTATGGCTACACCTTC	CASSPDSTNYGYTF
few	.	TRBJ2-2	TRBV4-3	TGCGCCAGCAGCCAAGGTGAACAGCACACCGGGGAGCTGTTTTTT	CASSQGEQHTGELFF
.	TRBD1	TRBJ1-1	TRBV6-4	TGTGCCAGCAGTGGGCGGGACAGGGTAACTTTCTTT	CASSGRDRVTFF
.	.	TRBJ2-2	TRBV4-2	TGTGCCAGCAGCCAAGAGGTTACAGGGATTACCGGGGAGCTGTTTTTT	CASSQEVTGITGELFF
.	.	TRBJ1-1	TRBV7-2	TGTGCCAGCAGCCCCAGGACAGAGATGAACACTGAAGCTTTCTTT	CASSPRTEMNTEAFF
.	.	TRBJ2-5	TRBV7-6	TGTGCCAGCAGCTTAGAGGCAGGGGTGGCGGAGACCCAGTACTTC	CASSLEAGVAETQYF
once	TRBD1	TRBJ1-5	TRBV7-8	TGTGCCAGCAGCTTAGGCCGGGACAGCGGCAATCAGCCCCAGCATTTT	CASSLGRDSGNQPQHF
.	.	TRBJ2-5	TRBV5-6	TGTGCCAGCAGCTTGCTGGGGGCGGAGACCCAGTACTTC	CASSLLGAETQYF
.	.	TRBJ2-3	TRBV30	TGTGCCTGGAGTGTACTGGGGAGAGCAGATACGCAGTATTTT	CAWSVLGRADTQYF
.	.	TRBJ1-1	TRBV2	TGTGCCACCTCAGGGGAATGGGAAGCTTTCTTT	CATSGEWEAFF
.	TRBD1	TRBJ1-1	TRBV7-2	TGTGCCAGCAGCACGCGGACAGGGAACACTGAAGCTTTCTTT	CASSTRTGNTEAFF
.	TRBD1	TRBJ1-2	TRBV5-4	TGTGCCAGCAGCCCTGGACAGGGTTTCACCTATGGCTACACCTTC	CASSPGQGFTYGYTF
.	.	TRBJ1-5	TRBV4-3	TGCGCCAGCAGCCAAGATGTAGGGGTTCAGCCCCAGCATTTT	CASSQDVGVQPQHF
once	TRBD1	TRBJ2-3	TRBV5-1	TGCGCCAGCAGTTCAGGGACAGGGTCCACAGATACGCAGTATTTT	CASSSGTGSTDTQYF
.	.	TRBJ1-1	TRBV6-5	TGTGCCAGCAGCAAGACGGGACATACGAACACTGAAGCTTTCTTT	CASSKTGHTNTEAFF
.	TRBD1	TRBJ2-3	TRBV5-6	TGTGCCAGCAGCTTGTACCGGGACAGGAGAACAGATACGCAGTATTTT	CASSLYRDRRTDTQYF
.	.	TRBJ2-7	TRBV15	TGTGCCACCAGCAGGACCAGCGGCGGTGCCGAGCAGTACTTC	CATSRTSGGAEQYF
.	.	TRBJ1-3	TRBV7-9	TGTGCCAGCAGCGACCAGGGGAGTGGAAACACCATATATTTT	CASSDQGSGNTIYF